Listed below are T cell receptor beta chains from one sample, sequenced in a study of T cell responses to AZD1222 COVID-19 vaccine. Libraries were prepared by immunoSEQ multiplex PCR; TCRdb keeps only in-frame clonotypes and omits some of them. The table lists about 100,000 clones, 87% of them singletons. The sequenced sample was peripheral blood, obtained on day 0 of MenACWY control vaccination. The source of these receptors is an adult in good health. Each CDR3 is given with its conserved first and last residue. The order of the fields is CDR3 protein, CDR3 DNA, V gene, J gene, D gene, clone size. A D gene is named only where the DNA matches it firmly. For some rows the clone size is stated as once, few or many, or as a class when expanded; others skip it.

CDR3: CASSDQGSETQYF
DNA: TGTGCCAGTAGTGACCAGGGGAGTGAGACCCAGTACTTC
V: TRBV19
J: TRBJ2-5
D: NA
size: NA

CDR3: CAWSGAGYGYTF
DNA: TGTGCCTGGAGTGGGGCCGGCTATGGCTACACCTTC
V: TRBV30
J: TRBJ1-2
D: NA
size: NA

CDR3: CASSQSGTHYEQYF
DNA: TGTGCCAGCAGCCAATCCGGGACACATTACGAGCAGTACTTC
V: TRBV14
J: TRBJ2-7
D: NA
size: few

CDR3: CASSSVQGGGETQYF
DNA: TGTGCCAGCAGTTCCGTTCAGGGAGGTGGGGAGACCCAGTACTTC
V: TRBV27
J: TRBJ2-5
D: NA
size: NA

CDR3: CATSRDSTGGFPLHF
DNA: TGTGCCACCAGCAGAGATTCAACAGGGGGGTTCCCCCTCCACTTT
V: TRBV15
J: TRBJ1-6
D: TRBD1
size: NA

CDR3: CASSEGTRTPLHF
DNA: TGTGCCAGCAGTGAAGGGACCCGGACACCCCTCCACTTT
V: TRBV6-4
J: TRBJ1-6
D: NA
size: NA

CDR3: CASSEALRRWSTEGQGNTQFF
DNA: TGTGCCAGCAGTGAAGCGCTTCGTCGGTGGTCTACGGAAGGACAGGGGAATACCCAGTTCTTC
V: TRBV2
J: TRBJ2-1
D: TRBD1
size: NA

CDR3: CASSQRGEYSNQPQHF
DNA: TGTGCCAGCAGCCAACGCGGGGAATATAGCAATCAGCCCCAGCATTTT
V: TRBV4-2
J: TRBJ1-5
D: NA
size: NA

CDR3: CASSTGQGADTQYF
DNA: TGTGCCAGCAGCACGGGACAGGGAGCAGATACGCAGTATTTT
V: TRBV11-3
J: TRBJ2-3
D: TRBD1
size: once

CDR3: CASRERGILTDEQFF
DNA: TGCGCCAGTCGAGAACGGGGGATCCTTACCGATGAGCAGTTCTTC
V: TRBV5-1
J: TRBJ2-1
D: NA
size: NA

CDR3: CASRGGEAFF
DNA: TGTGCCAGCAGAGGGGGTGAAGCTTTCTTT
V: TRBV25-1
J: TRBJ1-1
D: NA
size: NA

CDR3: CASSSGRTGNSPLHF
DNA: TGTGCCAGCAGCTCCGGCCGCACAGGGAATTCACCCCTCCACTTT
V: TRBV5-6
J: TRBJ1-6
D: NA
size: NA

CDR3: CASSSPGTGGGYTF
DNA: TGTGCCAGCAGTTCCCCTGGGACAGGGGGTGGCTACACCTTC
V: TRBV28
J: TRBJ1-2
D: TRBD1
size: NA

CDR3: CASSWTEGAAGANVLTF
DNA: TGTGCCAGCAGCTGGACGGAGGGGGCTGCTGGGGCCAACGTCCTGACTTTC
V: TRBV4-2
J: TRBJ2-6
D: NA
size: once

CDR3: CASSPRGTGTDTQYF
DNA: TGTGCCAGCAGTCCCAGGGGGACCGGCACAGATACGCAGTATTTT
V: TRBV14
J: TRBJ2-3
D: TRBD1
size: NA

CDR3: CASSLGQGEGTEAFF
DNA: TGCGCCAGCAGCCTTGGACAGGGAGAAGGCACTGAAGCTTTCTTT
V: TRBV4-1
J: TRBJ1-1
D: TRBD1
size: NA

CDR3: CASSPRVGLRYGYTF
DNA: TGTGCCAGCTCACCACGGGTCGGACTCCGCTATGGCTACACCTTC
V: TRBV18
J: TRBJ1-2
D: NA
size: NA

CDR3: CSVGRGGSTEAFF
DNA: TGCAGCGTTGGGAGGGGAGGGAGTACTGAAGCTTTCTTT
V: TRBV29-1
J: TRBJ1-1
D: NA
size: NA

CDR3: CASSSGERYGYTF
DNA: TGCGCCAGCAGCTCCGGGGAAAGGTATGGCTACACCTTC
V: TRBV5-1
J: TRBJ1-2
D: NA
size: NA

CDR3: CASSPRLAVISGANVLTF
DNA: TGTGCCAGCAGCCCCCGACTAGCGGTAATCTCTGGGGCCAACGTCCTGACTTTC
V: TRBV11-2
J: TRBJ2-6
D: TRBD2
size: NA

CDR3: CASSTDRGYDTGELFF
DNA: TGTGCCAGCTCAACCGACAGGGGGTATGACACCGGGGAGCTGTTTTTT
V: TRBV18
J: TRBJ2-2
D: TRBD1
size: NA

CDR3: CASSTQGVGPYEQYF
DNA: TGTGCCAGCAGTACACAGGGGGTGGGACCCTACGAGCAGTACTTC
V: TRBV28
J: TRBJ2-7
D: TRBD1
size: NA

CDR3: CASSSNMGTEAFF
DNA: TGTGCCAGCAGCTCAAACATGGGGACTGAAGCTTTCTTT
V: TRBV7-3
J: TRBJ1-1
D: NA
size: few

CDR3: CASSPRPNEQYF
DNA: TGTGCCAGCAGCCCTCGGCCTAACGAGCAGTACTTC
V: TRBV9
J: TRBJ2-7
D: NA
size: NA

CDR3: CASSETPQGPTEAFF
DNA: TGTGCCAGCAGCGAGACACCACAGGGCCCCACTGAAGCTTTCTTT
V: TRBV5-4
J: TRBJ1-1
D: NA
size: NA

CDR3: CASSNSNQPQHF
DNA: TGTGCCAGCAGCAATAGCAATCAGCCCCAGCATTTT
V: TRBV6-5
J: TRBJ1-5
D: NA
size: NA

CDR3: CASSWTSGTTYNEQFF
DNA: TGTGCCAGCAGTTGGACTAGCGGGACCACCTACAATGAGCAGTTCTTC
V: TRBV5-4
J: TRBJ2-1
D: TRBD2
size: NA

CDR3: CASSLEQGLGISPLHF
DNA: TGTGCCAGCAGCTTAGAACAGGGACTAGGAATTTCACCCCTCCACTTT
V: TRBV7-9
J: TRBJ1-6
D: NA
size: NA

CDR3: CAMRVWGAQVGYTF
DNA: TGTGCCATGCGAGTGTGGGGGGCTCAAGTTGGCTACACCTTC
V: TRBV5-4
J: TRBJ1-2
D: NA
size: NA

CDR3: CASSLRPYRAKLFF
DNA: TGTGCCAGCAGTCTCAGACCTTACAGGGCCAAACTGTTTTTT
V: TRBV6-2/TRBV6-3
J: TRBJ1-4
D: NA
size: few

CDR3: CASSPSYRGLDGYTF
DNA: TGTGCCAGCAGTCCCTCGTACAGGGGCTTGGATGGCTACACCTTC
V: TRBV28
J: TRBJ1-2
D: TRBD1
size: NA

CDR3: CASSGSSGRTDTQYF
DNA: TGTGCCAGCAGCGGGTCTAGCGGGCGCACAGATACGCAGTATTTT
V: TRBV9
J: TRBJ2-3
D: TRBD2
size: NA